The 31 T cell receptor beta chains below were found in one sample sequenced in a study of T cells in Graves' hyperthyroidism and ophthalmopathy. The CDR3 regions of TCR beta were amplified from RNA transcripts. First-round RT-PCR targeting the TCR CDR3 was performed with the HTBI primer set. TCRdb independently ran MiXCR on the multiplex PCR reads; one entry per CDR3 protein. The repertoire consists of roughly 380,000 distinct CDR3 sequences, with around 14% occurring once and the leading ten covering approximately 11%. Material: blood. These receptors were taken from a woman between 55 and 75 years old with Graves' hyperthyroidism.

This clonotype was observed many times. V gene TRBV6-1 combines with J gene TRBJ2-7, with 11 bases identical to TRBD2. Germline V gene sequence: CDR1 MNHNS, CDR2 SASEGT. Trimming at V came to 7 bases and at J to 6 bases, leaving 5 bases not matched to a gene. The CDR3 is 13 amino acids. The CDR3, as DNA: TGTGCCAGCACTACTAGCGGGAGTCCCGAGCAGTACTTC. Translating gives CASTTSGSPEQYF.

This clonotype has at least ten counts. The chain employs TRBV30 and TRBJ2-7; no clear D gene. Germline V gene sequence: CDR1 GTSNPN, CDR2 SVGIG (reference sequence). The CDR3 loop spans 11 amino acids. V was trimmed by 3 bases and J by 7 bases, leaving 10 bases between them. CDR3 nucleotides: TGTGCCTGGAGCGGTCTGGAGGAGCAGTACTTC. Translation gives CAWSGLEEQYF.

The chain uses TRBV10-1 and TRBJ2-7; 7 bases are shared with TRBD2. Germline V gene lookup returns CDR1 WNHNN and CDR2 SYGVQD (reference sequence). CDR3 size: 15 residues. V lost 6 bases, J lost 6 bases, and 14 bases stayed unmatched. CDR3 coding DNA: TGCGCCAGCAGCAACCCTAGCGTATCGGGAGGCGAGCAGTACTTC. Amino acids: CASSNPSVSGGEQYF.

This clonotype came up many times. The CDR3 sequence: CASSPAAGPTGELFF. The CDR3 bases are TGTGCCAGCAGCCCCGCCGCGGGGCCCACCGGGGAGCTGTTTTTT. The genes are TRBV3-1 and TRBJ2-2; perhaps TRBD2 as D (6 bases). This CDR3 region has 15 residues. CDR1 is LGHDT, CDR2 YNNKEL, per germline (reference sequence). The V and J ends lost 4 bases and 4 bases respectively, with 13 bases between them.

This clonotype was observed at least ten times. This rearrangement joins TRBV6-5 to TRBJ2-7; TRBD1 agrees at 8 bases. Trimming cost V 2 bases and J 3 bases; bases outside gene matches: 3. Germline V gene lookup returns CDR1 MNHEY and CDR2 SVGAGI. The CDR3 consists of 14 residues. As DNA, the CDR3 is TGTGCCAGCAGTTACCATACAGGGGGCTACGAGCAGTACTTC. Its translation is CASSYHTGGYEQYF.

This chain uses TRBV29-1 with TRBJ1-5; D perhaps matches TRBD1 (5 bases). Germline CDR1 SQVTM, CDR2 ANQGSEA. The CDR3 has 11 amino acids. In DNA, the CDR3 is TGCAGAGGACAAGTCAATCAGCCCCAGCATTTT. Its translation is CRGQVNQPQHF.

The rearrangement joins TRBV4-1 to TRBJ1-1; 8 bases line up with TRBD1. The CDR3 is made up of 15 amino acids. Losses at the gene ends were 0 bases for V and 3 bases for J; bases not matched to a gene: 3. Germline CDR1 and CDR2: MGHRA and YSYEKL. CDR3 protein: CASSQETGGYTEAFF. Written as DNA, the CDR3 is TGCGCCAGCAGCCAAGAAACAGGGGGTTACACTGAAGCTTTCTTT.

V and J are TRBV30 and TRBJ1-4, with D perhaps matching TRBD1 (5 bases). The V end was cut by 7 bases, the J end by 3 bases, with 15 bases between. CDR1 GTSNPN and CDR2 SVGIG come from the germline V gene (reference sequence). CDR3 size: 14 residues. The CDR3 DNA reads TGTGCCTTTAGGGGACGGGGATCTAATGAAAAACTGTTTTTT. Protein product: CAFRGRGSNEKLFF.

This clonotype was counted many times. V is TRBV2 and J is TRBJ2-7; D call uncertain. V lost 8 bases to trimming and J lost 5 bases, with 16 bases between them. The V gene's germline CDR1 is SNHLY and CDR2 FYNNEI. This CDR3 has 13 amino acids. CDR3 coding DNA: TGTGCCAGCTGCCCTTCTGCCAGTGACGAGCAGTACTTC. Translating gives CASCPSASDEQYF.

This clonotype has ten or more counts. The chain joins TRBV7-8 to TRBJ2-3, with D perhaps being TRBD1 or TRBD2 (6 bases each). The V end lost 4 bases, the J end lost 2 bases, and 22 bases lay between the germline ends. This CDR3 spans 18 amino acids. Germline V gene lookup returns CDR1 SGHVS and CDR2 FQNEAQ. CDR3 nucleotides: TGTGCCAGCAGCTCAGGGGCACGTTGGGGGGCGGCCACAGATACGCAGTATTTT. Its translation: CASSSGARWGAATDTQYF. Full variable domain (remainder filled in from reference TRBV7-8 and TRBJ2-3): GAGVSQSPRYKVAKRGQDVALRCDPISGHVSLFWYQQALGQGPEFLTYFQNEAQLDKSGLPSDRFFAERPEGSVSTLKIQRTQQEDSAVYLCASSSGARWGAATDTQYFGPGTRLTVL.

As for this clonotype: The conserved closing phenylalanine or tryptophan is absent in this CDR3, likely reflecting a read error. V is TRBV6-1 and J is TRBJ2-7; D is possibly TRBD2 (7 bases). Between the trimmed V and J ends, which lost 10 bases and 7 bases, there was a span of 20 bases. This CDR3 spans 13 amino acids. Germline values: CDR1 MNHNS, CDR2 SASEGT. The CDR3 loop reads CAIKSSGGGEQYL. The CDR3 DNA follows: TGTGCCATCAAATCTAGCGGAGGGGGGGAGCAGTACCTC.

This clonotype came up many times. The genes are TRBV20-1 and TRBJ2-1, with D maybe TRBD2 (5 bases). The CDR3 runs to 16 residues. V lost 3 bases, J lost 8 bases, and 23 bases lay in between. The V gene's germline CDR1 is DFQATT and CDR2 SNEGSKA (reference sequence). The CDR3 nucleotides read TGCAGTGCTAGGAGGGCAGGTAGTATAGCCCGAGATGAGCAGTTCTTC. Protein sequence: CSARRAGSIARDEQFF.

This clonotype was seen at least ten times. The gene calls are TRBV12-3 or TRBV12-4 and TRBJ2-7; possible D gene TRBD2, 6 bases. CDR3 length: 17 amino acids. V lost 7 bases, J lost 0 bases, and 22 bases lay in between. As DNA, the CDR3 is TGTGCCAGCACCATAGCCGGGAGCGGACCCGTCTCCTACGAGCAGTACTTC. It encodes CASTIAGSGPVSYEQYF.

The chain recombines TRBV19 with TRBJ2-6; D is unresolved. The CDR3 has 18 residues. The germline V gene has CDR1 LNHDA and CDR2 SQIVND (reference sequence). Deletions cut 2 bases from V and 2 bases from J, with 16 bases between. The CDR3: CASSISPKIGTGANVLTF. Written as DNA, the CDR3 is TGTGCCAGTAGTATATCGCCCAAAATCGGCACTGGGGCCAACGTCCTGACTTTC.

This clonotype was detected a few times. CDR3 DNA sequence: TGTGCCAGCAGTGAAGCGTCGGGGACAGGGAATGGCTACACCTTC. Residues: CASSEASGTGNGYTF. The rearrangement uses TRBV6-1 and TRBJ1-2, with 9 bases matching TRBD1. The CDR3 sequence is 15 residues long. V lost 0 bases and J lost 6; bases outside the gene matches: 5. The germline gives CDR1 MNHNS, CDR2 SASEGT.

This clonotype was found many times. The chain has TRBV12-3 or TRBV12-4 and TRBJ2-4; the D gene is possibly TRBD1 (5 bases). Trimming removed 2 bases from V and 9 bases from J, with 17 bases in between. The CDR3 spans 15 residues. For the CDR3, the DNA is TGTGCCAGCAGTTTACCGGCGCAGGGATTCGGCATTCAGTACTTC. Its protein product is CASSLPAQGFGIQYF.

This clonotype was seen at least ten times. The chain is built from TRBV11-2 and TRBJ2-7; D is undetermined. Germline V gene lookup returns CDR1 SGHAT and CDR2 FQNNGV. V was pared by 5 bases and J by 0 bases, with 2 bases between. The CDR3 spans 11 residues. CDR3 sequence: CASSVSYEQYF. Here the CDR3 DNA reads TGTGCCAGCAGCGTCTCCTACGAGCAGTACTTC.

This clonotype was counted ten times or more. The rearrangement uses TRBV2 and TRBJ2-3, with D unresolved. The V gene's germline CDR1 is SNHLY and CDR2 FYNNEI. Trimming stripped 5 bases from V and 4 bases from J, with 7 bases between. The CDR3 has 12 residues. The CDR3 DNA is TGTGCCAGCAGTCAAGAGGCAGATACGCAGTATTTT. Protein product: CASSQEADTQYF.

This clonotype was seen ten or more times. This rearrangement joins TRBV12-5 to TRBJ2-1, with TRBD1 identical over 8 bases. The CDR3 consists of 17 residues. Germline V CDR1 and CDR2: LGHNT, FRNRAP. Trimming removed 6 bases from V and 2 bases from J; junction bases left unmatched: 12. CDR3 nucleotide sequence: TGTGCTAGTGGCGATAACTCCGGGACAGGCCCCTACAATGAGCAGTTCTTC. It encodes CASGDNSGTGPYNEQFF.

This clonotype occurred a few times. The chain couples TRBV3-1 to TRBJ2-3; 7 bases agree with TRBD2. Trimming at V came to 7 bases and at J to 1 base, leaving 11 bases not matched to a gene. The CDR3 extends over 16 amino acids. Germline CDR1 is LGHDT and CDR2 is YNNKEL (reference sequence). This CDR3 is CASNGIPGGGTDTQYF. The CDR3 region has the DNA TGTGCCAGCAACGGTATACCGGGAGGAGGCACAGATACGCAGTATTTT.

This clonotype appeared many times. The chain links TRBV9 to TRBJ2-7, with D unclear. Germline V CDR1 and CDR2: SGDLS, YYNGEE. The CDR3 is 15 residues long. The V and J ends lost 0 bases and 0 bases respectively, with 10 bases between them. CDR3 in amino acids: CASSVGRTSSYEQYF. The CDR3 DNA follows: TGTGCCAGCAGCGTAGGGCGGACCAGCTCCTACGAGCAGTACTTC.

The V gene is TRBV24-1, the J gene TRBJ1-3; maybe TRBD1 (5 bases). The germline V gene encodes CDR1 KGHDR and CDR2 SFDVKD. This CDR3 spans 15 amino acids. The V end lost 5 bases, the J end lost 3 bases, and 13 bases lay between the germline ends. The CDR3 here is CATSAPERGGNTIYF. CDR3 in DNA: TGTGCCACCAGTGCCCCGGAAAGGGGTGGAAACACCATATATTTT.

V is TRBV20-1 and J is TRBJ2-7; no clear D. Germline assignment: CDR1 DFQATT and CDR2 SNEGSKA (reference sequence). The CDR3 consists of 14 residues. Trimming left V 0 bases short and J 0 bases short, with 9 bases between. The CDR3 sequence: CSARDLGYSYEQYF. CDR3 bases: TGCAGTGCTAGAGATCTGGGCTACTCCTACGAGCAGTACTTC.

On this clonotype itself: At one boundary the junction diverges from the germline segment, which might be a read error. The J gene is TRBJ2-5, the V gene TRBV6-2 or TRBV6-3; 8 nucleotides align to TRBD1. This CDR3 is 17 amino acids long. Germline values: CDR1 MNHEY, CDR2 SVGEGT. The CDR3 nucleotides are TGTGCCAGCAGTTACTTATGGACAGGGTTGGCCCAAGAGACCCGGTACTTC. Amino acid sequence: CASSYLWTGLAQETRYF.

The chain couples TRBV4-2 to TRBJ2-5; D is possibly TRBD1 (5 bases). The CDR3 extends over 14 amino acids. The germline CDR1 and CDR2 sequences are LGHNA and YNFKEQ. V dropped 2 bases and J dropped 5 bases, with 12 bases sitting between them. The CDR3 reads CASSQRQGEETQYF. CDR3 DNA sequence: TGTGCCAGCAGCCAACGGCAGGGCGAGGAGACCCAGTACTTC.

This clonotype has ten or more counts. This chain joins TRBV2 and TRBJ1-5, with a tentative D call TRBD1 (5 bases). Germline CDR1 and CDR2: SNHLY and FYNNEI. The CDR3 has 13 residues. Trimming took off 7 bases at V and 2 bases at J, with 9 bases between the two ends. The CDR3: CASNKGGNQPQHF. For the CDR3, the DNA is TGTGCCAGCAATAAAGGGGGCAATCAGCCCCAGCATTTT.

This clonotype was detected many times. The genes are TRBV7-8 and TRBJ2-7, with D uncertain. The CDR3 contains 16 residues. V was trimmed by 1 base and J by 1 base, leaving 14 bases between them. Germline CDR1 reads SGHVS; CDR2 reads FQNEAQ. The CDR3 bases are TGTGCCAGCAGCTTAGGTGACCGCATCGGGTCCTACGAGCAGTACTTC. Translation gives CASSLGDRIGSYEQYF.

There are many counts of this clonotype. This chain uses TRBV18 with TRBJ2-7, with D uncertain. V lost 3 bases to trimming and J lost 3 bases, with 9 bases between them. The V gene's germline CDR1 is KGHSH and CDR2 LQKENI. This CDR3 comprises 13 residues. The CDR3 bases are TGTGCCAGCTCACCCCCATCTCTCTACGAGCAGTACTTC. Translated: CASSPPSLYEQYF.

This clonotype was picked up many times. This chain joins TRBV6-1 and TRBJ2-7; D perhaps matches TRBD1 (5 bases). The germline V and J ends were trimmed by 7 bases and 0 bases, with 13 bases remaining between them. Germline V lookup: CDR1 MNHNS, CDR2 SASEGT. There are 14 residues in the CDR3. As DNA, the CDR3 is TGTGCCAGCATCTTTACAGGTTCCTCCTACGAGCAGTACTTC. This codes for CASIFTGSSYEQYF.

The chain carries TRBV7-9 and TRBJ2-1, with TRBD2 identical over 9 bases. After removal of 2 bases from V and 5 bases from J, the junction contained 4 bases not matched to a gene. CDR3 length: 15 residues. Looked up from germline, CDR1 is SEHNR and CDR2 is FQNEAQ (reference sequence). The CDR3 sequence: CASSLKASGNNEQFF. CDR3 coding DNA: TGTGCCAGCAGCTTAAAGGCTAGCGGGAACAATGAGCAGTTCTTC.

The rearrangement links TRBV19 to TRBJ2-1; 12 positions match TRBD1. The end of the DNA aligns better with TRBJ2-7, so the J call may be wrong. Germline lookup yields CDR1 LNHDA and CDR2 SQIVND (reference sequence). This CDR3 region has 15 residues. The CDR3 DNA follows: TGTGCCAGTAGTAGGGCCGGGACAGGGGGCAATGAGCAGTACTTC. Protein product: CASSRAGTGGNEQYF.